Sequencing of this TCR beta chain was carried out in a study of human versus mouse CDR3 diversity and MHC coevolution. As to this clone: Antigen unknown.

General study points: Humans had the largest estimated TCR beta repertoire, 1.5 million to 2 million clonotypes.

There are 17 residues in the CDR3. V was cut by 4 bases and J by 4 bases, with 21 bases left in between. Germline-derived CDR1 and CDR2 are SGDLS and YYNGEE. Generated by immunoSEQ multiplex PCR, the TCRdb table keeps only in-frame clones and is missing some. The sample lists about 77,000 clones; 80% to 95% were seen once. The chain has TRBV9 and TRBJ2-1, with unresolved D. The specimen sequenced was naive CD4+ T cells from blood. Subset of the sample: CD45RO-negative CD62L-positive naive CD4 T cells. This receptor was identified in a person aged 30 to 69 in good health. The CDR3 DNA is TGTGCCAGCAGCCCCCGGGTAGTCCCCTCGAGGTACAATGAGCAGTTCTTC. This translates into CASSPRVVPSRYNEQFF. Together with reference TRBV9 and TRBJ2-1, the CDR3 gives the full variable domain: DSGVTQTPKHLITATGQRVTLRCSPRSGDLSVYWYQQSLDQGLQFLIQYYNGEERAKGNILERFSAQQFPDLHSELNLSSLELGDSALYFCASSPRVVPSRYNEQFFGPGTRLTVL.